The 23 T cell receptor beta chains below all came from one sample that was sequenced in a study of cytomegalovirus exposure and HLA in healthy donors (dated 2017 in TCRdb). The library relied on the immunoSEQ multiplex PCR assay. For the multiplex PCR, a mixture combining 60 forward primers for TCR Vbeta segments and 13 reverse primers for TCR Jbeta segments was used. TCRdb re-hosts the immuneACCESS table, in-frame sequences only. Its copies lack some clones; in the studies checked, an unresolved V gene accounts for under half of them, and the cause for the rest is not known. The sample records about 180,000 clones, 65% to 85% of which are singletons. Jointly, the top ten make up over 2% of the sample. The sample comprised PBMCs. These receptor sequences come from a man aged 55 to 70 in good health and CMV-seronegative.

The V call is TRBV6-1, the J call TRBJ1-3, with a possible D match to TRBD1 (6 bases). The V end was cut by 4 bases, the J end by 0 bases, with 10 bases between. Germline V lookup: CDR1 MNHNS, CDR2 SASEGT. This CDR3 contains 15 residues. In DNA, the CDR3 is TGTGCCAGCAGTGCCTCGACAGGCTCTGGAAACACCATATATTTT. Amino acid sequence: CASSASTGSGNTIYF.

The J gene is TRBJ2-7, the V gene TRBV6-1, with 7 bases matching TRBD1. This CDR3 has 13 residues. V was clipped by 9 bases and J by 1 base; unmatched bases: 6. Per germline, CDR1 MNHNS and CDR2 SASEGT. For the CDR3, the DNA is TGTGCCAGTTACCGGGACAGTTCCTACGAGCAGTACTTC. Encoded protein: CASYRDSSYEQYF.

This clone was picked up one time. The rearrangement joins TRBV19 to TRBJ2-1; 8 bases map to TRBD2. Germline lookup yields CDR1 LNHDA and CDR2 SQIVND (reference sequence). This CDR3 is 15 amino acids long. J gave up 8 bases and V 5 bases, and 11 bases lay outside the gene matches. CDR3 coding DNA: TGTGCCAGTAGTGTGGGACTAGGGGGAGGCGATGAGCAGTTCTTC. It encodes CASSVGLGGGDEQFF.

The rearrangement uses TRBV2 and TRBJ2-3; TRBD2 agrees at 8 bases. The V gene end was trimmed by 5 bases and the J gene end by 6 bases; junction bases not matched to a gene: 13. Germline values: CDR1 SNHLY, CDR2 FYNNEI. There are 16 residues in the CDR3. CDR3 coding DNA: TGTGCCAGCAGTCTCGAAGATCGGGGGGGCGGCGATACGCAGTATTTT. Protein: CASSLEDRGGGDTQYF.

The V call is TRBV10-1, the J call TRBJ2-5; a possible D gene is TRBD1 (6 bases). V dropped 6 bases and J dropped 1 base, with 9 bases sitting between them. There are 13 residues in the CDR3. Germline V gives CDR1 WNHNN, CDR2 SYGVQD (reference sequence). The CDR3 spells CASSRTAQETQYF. The CDR3 coding sequence is TGCGCCAGCAGCCGGACAGCCCAAGAGACCCAGTACTTC.

The CDR3 sequence: CASRAPGAGGSNTGELFF. Written as DNA, the CDR3 is TGTGCCAGCAGGGCTCCCGGAGCGGGGGGGTCGAACACCGGGGAGCTGTTTTTT. The chain recombines TRBV25-1 with TRBJ2-2, with TRBD2 matching 10 bases. The CDR3 covers 18 residues. V was pared by 6 bases and J by 0 bases, with 10 bases of the junction left unmatched. Germline-derived CDR1 and CDR2 are MGHDK and SYGVNS.

V gene TRBV5-1 combines with J gene TRBJ2-7; TRBD2 agrees at 11 bases. This CDR3 spans 15 amino acids. The germline V gene has CDR1 SGHRS and CDR2 YFSETQ. V was clipped by 1 base and J by 4 bases; unmatched bases: 4. This CDR3 is CASSLYPSGGYEQYF. CDR3 nucleotide sequence: TGCGCCAGCAGCTTGTACCCTAGCGGGGGGTACGAGCAGTACTTC.

This clone was counted between two and nine times. V is TRBV6-5 and J is TRBJ1-1; 8 bases align to TRBD1. Germline values: CDR1 MNHEY, CDR2 SVGAGI. The CDR3 extends over 12 amino acids. The V segment lost 5 bases and the J segment 11 bases; nucleotides outside the gene matches: 7. The CDR3 region has the DNA TGTGCCAGCAGTGCCGGACAGGGAAAGGCTTTCTTT. Translated: CASSAGQGKAFF.

CDR3 loop: CATSRDRDRDEEKLFF. In DNA, the CDR3 is TGTGCCACCAGCAGAGACAGGGACAGGGACGAGGAAAAACTGTTTTTT. The J gene is TRBJ1-4, the V gene TRBV15; 9 bases line up with TRBD1. Germline CDR1 LNHNV, CDR2 YYDKDF (reference sequence). This CDR3 comprises 16 residues. J lost 8 bases, V lost 0 bases, and 7 bases had no gene match.

The V and J genes are TRBV7-9 and TRBJ1-2; 7 positions agree with TRBD1. The CDR3 sequence is 15 residues long. The junction had 12 bases not matched to a gene; V was cut back by 5 bases and J by 6 bases. In germline, CDR1 is SEHNR, CDR2 FQNEAQ (reference sequence). The CDR3 nucleotides are TGTGCCAGCAGCCTAACAAACGACAGGGTAAATGGCTACACCTTC. Translation: CASSLTNDRVNGYTF.

As to this clone: At one end, the junction sequence differs from germline, possibly due to a read error. The chain recombines TRBV7-7 with TRBJ2-1, with TRBD2 identical over 11 bases. The CDR3 covers 15 residues. Germline loops: CDR1 SSHAT, CDR2 FNYEAQ (reference sequence). The CDR3 bases are TGTGCTAGCAGCCCCGGGACTAGCGGCAACAATGAGCAGTTCTTC. This gives the protein CASSPGTSGNNEQFF.

The chain combines TRBV7-9 with TRBJ2-1; 8 bases fit TRBD2. Germline CDR1 reads SEHNR; CDR2 reads FQNEAQ (reference sequence). This CDR3 has 14 residues. The V segment lost 3 bases and the J segment 8 bases; nucleotides outside the gene matches: 6. The CDR3 is CASSFPGGPHEQFF. The DNA of the CDR3 is TGTGCCAGCAGCTTTCCGGGAGGGCCCCATGAGCAGTTCTTC.

This chain links TRBV6-5 with TRBJ2-2, with D possibly being TRBD1 (6 bases). The germline gives CDR1 MNHEY, CDR2 SVGAGI. The V end was cut by 1 base, the J end by 0 bases, with 9 bases between. This CDR3 region has 16 residues. CDR3 sequence (DNA): TGTGCCAGCAGTTACTTTGGGACAACGAACACCGGGGAGCTGTTTTTT. This gives the protein CASSYFGTTNTGELFF.

This chain links TRBV6-6 with TRBJ2-5; no clear D. Trimming removed 6 bases from V and 2 bases from J, with 13 bases in between. CDR3 length: 14 residues. Germline CDR1 MNHNY, CDR2 SVGAGI (reference sequence). The CDR3 is CASSILRTQETQYF. For the CDR3, the DNA is TGTGCCAGCAGCATCCTACGAACTCAAGAGACCCAGTACTTC.

The gene calls are TRBV4-2 and TRBJ1-1; D is possibly TRBD1 (5 bases). The CDR3 is made up of 15 amino acids. V lost 0 bases and J lost 5, with 13 bases in between. The germline V gene has CDR1 LGHNA and CDR2 YNFKEQ. CDR3 in amino acids: CASSQDPGRETEAFF. The CDR3 coding sequence is TGTGCCAGCAGCCAAGATCCGGGCAGGGAAACTGAAGCTTTCTTT.

CDR3 in amino acids: CASSLGGTGNQPQHF. The CDR3 DNA reads as TGTGCCAGCAGCTTAGGGGGGACAGGTAATCAGCCCCAGCATTTT. V gene TRBV7-8 combines with J gene TRBJ1-5; TRBD1 matches 8 bases. This CDR3 contains 15 residues. Germline V gene lookup returns CDR1 SGHVS and CDR2 FQNEAQ. With 1 base clipped from V and 4 bases from J, the junction kept 3 bases outside the gene matches.

The V call is TRBV7-6, the J call TRBJ2-7; TRBD2 might be the D (6 bases). Germline assignment: CDR1 SGHVS and CDR2 FNYEAQ. This CDR3 is built from 13 residues. V shed 3 bases and J shed 7 bases, with 13 bases lying between them. CDR3 bases: TGTGCCAGCAGCTTTACCGGGACTTCGGAGCAGTACTTC. This codes for CASSFTGTSEQYF.

This sequence joins TRBV27 and TRBJ2-7; 9 bases map to TRBD1. The CDR3 loop spans 16 amino acids. CDR1 MNHEY and CDR2 SMNVEV come from the germline V gene (reference sequence). The ends lost 6 bases at V and 2 bases at J; junction bases unmatched: 11. Here the CDR3 reads CASSSTGTGITYEQYF. CDR3 DNA sequence: TGTGCCAGCAGCTCCACCGGGACAGGGATAACCTACGAGCAGTACTTC.

This rearrangement joins TRBV5-1 to TRBJ1-5, with D possibly matching TRBD1 (6 bases). This CDR3 region has 14 residues. V was pared by 4 bases and J by 7 bases, with 15 bases between. CDR1 and CDR2 (germline): SGHRS, YFSETQ. CDR3 sequence (DNA): TGCGCCAGCAGCCCGGCGGGGGCAGGGCAGCCCCAGCATTTT. This gives the protein CASSPAGAGQPQHF. Full variable domain (remainder filled in from reference TRBV5-1 and TRBJ1-5): KAGVTQTPRYLIKTRGQQVTLSCSPISGHRSVSWYQQTPGQGLQFLFEYFSETQRNKGNFPGRFSGRQFSNSRSEMNVSTLELGDSALYLCASSPAGAGQPQHFGDGTRLSIL.

Written as DNA, the CDR3 is TGTGCCAGCAGCATAACGCGGGTTGGCTACACCTTC. Translated: CASSITRVGYTF. The V and J genes are TRBV9 and TRBJ1-2; D gene unclear. Germline V gene sequence: CDR1 SGDLS, CDR2 YYNGEE. The ends were cut back, 4 bases at V and 7 bases at J, with 11 bases in the middle. The CDR3 has 12 residues.

This clone was seen only a few times. This sequence joins TRBV29-1 and TRBJ1-2, with TRBD1 identical over 9 bases. Germline assignment: CDR1 SQVTM and CDR2 ANQGSEA. The V segment lost 8 bases and the J segment 4 bases; nucleotides outside the gene matches: 8. The CDR3 sequence is 13 residues long. The CDR3 loop reads CSISDRGPYGYTF. The CDR3, as DNA: TGCAGCATCTCGGACAGGGGCCCCTATGGCTACACCTTC.

The chain joins TRBV21-1 to TRBJ1-5; the table assigns TRBD1, which was not confirmed against the DNA. TRBV21-1 is labeled a pseudogene. This CDR3 has 20 residues. The CDR3 spells CASSKEVKGEKGNSNQPQHF. For the CDR3, the DNA is TGTGCCAGCAGCAAAGAGGTCAAAGGGGAAAAGGGGAATAGCAATCAGCCCCAGCATTTT.

This sequence joins TRBV2 and TRBJ1-3, with 10 bases lining up with TRBD1. CDR1 and CDR2 from the germline V gene are SNHLY and FYNNEI. V lost 6 bases to trimming and J lost 4 bases; unmatched junction nucleotides: 6. The CDR3 loop spans 15 amino acids. CDR3 coding DNA: TGTGCCAGCAGCCCCGGGACAGGGGCCGGAAACACCATATATTTT. Protein: CASSPGTGAGNTIYF. Filled out from reference TRBV2 and TRBJ1-3, the complete variable domain reads EPEVTQTPSHQVTQMGQEVILRCVPISNHLYFYWYRQILGQKVEFLVSFYNNEISEKSEIFDDQFSVERPDGSNFTLKIRSTKLEDSAMYFCASSPGTGAGNTIYFGEGSWLTVV.